This T cell receptor beta chain was sequenced for a study of T cells in Graves' hyperthyroidism and ophthalmopathy. Study-wide context: Peripheral blood sampling occurred at initial diagnosis, before any treatment. Study conclusions and caveats: In blood, most of the thyroid clonotypes expanded above 0.001 were also present.

On this clonotype itself: Its antigen is still unknown.

Regions amplified from RNA transcripts were the TCR beta CDR3 regions. An initial round of RT-PCR targeting the TCR CDR3 relied on the HTBI primer set. TCRdb re-called the multiplex PCR reads through MiXCR, storing one row per CDR3 protein. This table has roughly 500,000 distinct CDR3 sequences, approximately 24% appearing once. Subjects with ophthalmopathy showed a Clinical Activity Score no lower than 3, a NOSPECS grade no lower than 4, and a duration shorter than 3 months. CDR1 and CDR2 (germline): MNHEY, SVGEGT. V lost 1 base to trimming and J lost 0 bases, with 4 bases between them. This CDR3 has 14 residues.

The TCR comes from a woman aged 25 to 39 with Graves' ophthalmopathy. The sample was blood. The J gene is TRBJ1-5, the V gene TRBV6-2 or TRBV6-3; D remains ambiguous. The CDR3 DNA sequence: TGTGCCAGCAGTTACTATAATAGCAATCAGCCCCAGCATTTT. This codes for CASSYYNSNQPQHF.